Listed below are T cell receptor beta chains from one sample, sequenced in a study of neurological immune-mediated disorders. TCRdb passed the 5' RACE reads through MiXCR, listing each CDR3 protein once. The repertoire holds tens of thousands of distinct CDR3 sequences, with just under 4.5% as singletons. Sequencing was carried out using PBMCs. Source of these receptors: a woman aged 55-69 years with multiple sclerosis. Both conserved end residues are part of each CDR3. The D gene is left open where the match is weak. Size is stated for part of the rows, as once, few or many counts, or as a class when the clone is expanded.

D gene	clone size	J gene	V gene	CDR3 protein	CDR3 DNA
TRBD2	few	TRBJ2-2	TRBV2	CASSPTSGTLGGELFF	TGTGCCAGCAGCCCTACTAGCGGGACCCTCGGGGGGGAGCTGTTTTTT
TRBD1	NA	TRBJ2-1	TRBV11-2	CASSFSSGGNEQFF	TGTGCCAGCAGCTTCTCATCAGGGGGCAATGAGCAGTTCTTC
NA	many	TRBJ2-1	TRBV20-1	CSARSVLREQFF	TGCAGTGCTAGATCGGTCTTACGGGAGCAGTTCTTC
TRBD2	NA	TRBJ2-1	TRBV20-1	CSARPPDSGSEQFF	TGCAGTGCTAGACCACCTGACAGCGGGAGTGAGCAGTTCTTC
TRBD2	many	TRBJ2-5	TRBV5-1	CASSLAGTGGQETQYF	TGCGCCAGCAGCTTGGCCGGGACGGGAGGCCAAGAGACCCAGTACTTC
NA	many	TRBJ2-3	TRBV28	CASTIGDTQYF	TGTGCCAGCACCATAGGAGATACGCAGTATTTT
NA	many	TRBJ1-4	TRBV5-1	CASSLPGANEKLFF	TGCGCCAGCAGCTTGCCGGGGGCTAATGAAAAACTGTTTTTT
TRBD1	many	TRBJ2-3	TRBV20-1	CSATPKQGAADTQYF	TGCAGTGCTACCCCAAAACAGGGGGCCGCAGATACGCAGTATTTT
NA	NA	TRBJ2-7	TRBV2	CASRGASRPYEQYF	TGTGCCAGCAGAGGGGCTAGCCGACCCTACGAGCAGTACTTC
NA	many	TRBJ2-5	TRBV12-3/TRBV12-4	CASRVTGEETQYF	TGTGCCAGCAGAGTCACCGGTGAGGAGACCCAGTACTTC